Listed here are 11 T cell receptor beta chains from one sample, sequenced in a study of cytomegalovirus exposure and HLA in healthy donors. Vbeta (60) and Jbeta (13) primers were used in the PCR. Sequenced by immunoSEQ multiplex PCR; TCRdb stores in-frame clones only, minus some. The table includes approximately 100,000 clones, around 66% detected once. The sequenced sample was PBMCs. The receptors shown here come from a man aged 25 to 40 in good health and CMV-seronegative.

As to this clone: The junction departs from germline at one end; a sequencing error may be responsible. The V call is TRBV7-9, the J call TRBJ2-1, with D possibly being TRBD2 (5 bases). CDR1 and CDR2 from the germline V gene are SEHNR and FQNEAQ (reference sequence). CDR3 length: 12 amino acids. The CDR3 loop reads CSSSLGPRGQFF. The CDR3 DNA reads TGTTCCAGCAGCCTGGGCCCTCGGGGGCAGTTCTTC.

The chain employs TRBV2 and TRBJ2-1; the D is unclear. Deletions cut 6 bases from V and 7 bases from J, with 4 bases between. This CDR3 spans 10 amino acids. The germline CDR1 and CDR2 sequences are SNHLY and FYNNEI. The CDR3 region is CASSANEQFF. The CDR3 DNA reads as TGTGCCAGCAGCGCGAATGAGCAGTTCTTC.

On this clone: Other DNA sequences within the sample encode an identical CDR3. This chain links TRBV4-1 with TRBJ2-3; 9 nucleotides agree with TRBD2. Germline V CDR1 and CDR2: MGHRA, YSYEKL. After removal of 0 bases from V and 2 bases from J, the junction contained 15 bases not matched to a gene. This CDR3 is built from 20 residues. The CDR3 loop is CASSQDTAGESGGITDTQYF. The DNA for the CDR3 is TGCGCCAGCAGCCAAGATACGGCGGGGGAGAGCGGGGGGATCACAGATACGCAGTATTTT.

The J gene is TRBJ1-3, the V gene TRBV25-1; 7 bases match TRBD1. Unmatched junction bases numbered 6, after V lost 3 bases and J lost 1 base. CDR3 length: 16 residues. The germline gives CDR1 MGHDK, CDR2 SYGVNS. The CDR3 sequence: CASSDITGASGNTIYF. In nucleotides, the CDR3 is TGTGCCAGCAGTGACATAACAGGGGCGTCTGGAAACACCATATATTTT.

The chain links TRBV6-4 to TRBJ1-2; the match to TRBD1 covers 8 bases. The CDR3 runs 15 residues. Germline assignment: CDR1 MRHNA and CDR2 SNTAGT. Losses at the gene ends were 5 bases for V and 4 bases for J; bases not matched to a gene: 9. The CDR3 loop reads CASSTRDRFFYGYTF. The CDR3 DNA is TGTGCCAGCAGTACCCGGGACAGGTTTTTCTATGGCTACACCTTC.

The chain has TRBV4-2 and TRBJ2-1; D is perhaps TRBD2 (6 bases). This CDR3 is 19 amino acids long. Germline V lookup: CDR1 LGHNA, CDR2 YNFKEQ. V lost 2 bases, J lost 8 bases, and 28 bases lay in between. The CDR3 reads CASSQQSLGTGRLHDEQFF. The CDR3 bases are TGTGCCAGCAGCCAACAGAGCCTCGGGACCGGGAGACTGCACGATGAGCAGTTCTTC.

The CDR3 DNA sequence: TGTGCCAGCAGCCCATTTAGCGGGGCCGAGCAGTACTTC. It codes for CASSPFSGAEQYF. V gene TRBV7-2 combines with J gene TRBJ2-5, with 8 positions matching TRBD2. The J call may not be correct, given that the DNA end is closer to TRBJ2-7. Germline CDR1 is SGHTA and CDR2 is FQGNSA. CDR3 length equals 13 residues.

The CDR3 region is CAIRTGGGEQFF. The CDR3 nucleotides read TGTGCCATCCGGACGGGGGGCGGCGAGCAGTTCTTC. The chain has TRBV10-3 and TRBJ2-1, with D maybe TRBD2 (7 bases). The germline gives CDR1 ENHRY, CDR2 SYGVKD. V shed 8 bases and J shed 10 bases, with 15 bases lying between them. This CDR3 spans 12 amino acids.

The chain is built from TRBV18 and TRBJ1-2; 10 bases fit TRBD1. J lost 6 bases, V lost 0 bases, and 4 bases had no gene match. Germline lookup yields CDR1 KGHSH and CDR2 LQKENI. The CDR3 extends over 15 amino acids. The CDR3 nucleotides are TGTGCCAGCTCACCACCCGGGACAGGGGTGAATGGCTACACCTTC. Encoded protein: CASSPPGTGVNGYTF.

Comments on this clone: One junction end disagrees with the germline gene, perhaps due to a read error. The V and J genes are TRBV19 and TRBJ2-3, with 12 positions matching TRBD2. CDR3 length: 17 amino acids. Germline CDR1 and CDR2: LNHDA and SQIVND (reference sequence). CDR3 DNA: TGTGTCAGTAGTGCGTCTAGCGGGGGGGCCGGCACAGATACGCAGTATTTT. It translates to CVSSASSGGAGTDTQYF.

The rearrangement uses TRBV28 and TRBJ2-7; a weak D match, TRBD1 (6 bases). The CDR3 has 14 residues. The germline gives CDR1 MDHEN, CDR2 SYDVKM. V was clipped by 5 bases and J by 2 bases, with 13 bases between them. Here the CDR3 reads CASSPAGQTYEQYF. The CDR3 nucleotides are TGTGCCAGCAGTCCTGCAGGACAGACCTACGAGCAGTACTTC.